The T cell receptor (beta chain) under discussion was sequenced for a study of shared clonotypes between healthy human individuals. Overall study results and limits: Larger richness was generally estimated for naive than memory subsets.

As to this clone: Its target is unknown.

Assay execution took place at the deep level. Using immunoSEQ multiplex PCR, the repertoire was profiled, and TCRdb retains in-frame clones only, with some absent. The sample includes some 660,000 clones, 73% of them seen just once. This CDR3 is 16 amino acids long. The ends lost 6 bases at V and 5 bases at J; junction bases unmatched: 10. CDR1 is MNHEY and CDR2 is SMNVEV in the germline V gene (reference sequence). This chain joins TRBV27 and TRBJ1-1; 12 nucleotides line up with TRBD1. The sequence derives from a woman younger than 45 in good health. Material: memory CD4+ T cells sorted from blood. Subset denoted: CD45RA-negative fraction. In nucleotides, the CDR3 is TGTGCCAGCAGCTACCTCCGGGACAGGGGGCAGACTGAAGCTTTCTTT. Residues: CASSYLRDRGQTEAFF.